This TCR beta chain was sequenced in a study of blood T cell repertoires in COVID-19. At the level of the study: Samples taken during acute and convalescent COVID-19 were collected in the United States, Italy and Spain. T cells, B-cell-depleted T cells, or PBMCs supplied cDNA or gDNA.

J lost 7 bases, V lost 3 bases, and 14 bases had no gene match. This CDR3 is built from 18 residues. Germline V gene lookup returns CDR1 MGHDK and CDR2 SYGVNS. Study processing details: Using reference gene primer amplification, nucleated cell counts were estimated. The data were produced by immunoSEQ multiplex PCR, yet TCRdb's version contains in-frame clones alone and is incomplete. V and J calls and clone size are given by that table; D and trimming were obtained from the DNA. The sample records 200,000 to 300,000 clones, 75% to 95% being singletons. Seattle enrolled patients during active infection and tracked them longitudinally.

The sample consisted of peripheral blood. The TCR sequence derives from a person aged 18-30 years with COVID-19, enrolled during active disease. The chain recombines TRBV25-1 with TRBJ2-2; TRBD2 matches 10 bases. The CDR3 region is CASSEPHGTSVSGGELFF. The CDR3 DNA sequence: TGTGCCAGCAGTGAGCCACACGGGACTAGCGTTTCGGGCGGGGAGCTGTTTTTT.